This T cell receptor (beta chain) derives from a study of shared clonotypes between healthy human individuals. Assay execution proceeded at the deep level. Here immunoSEQ multiplex PCR was the method, and the copy in TCRdb shows in-frame clones only, minus some. The table lists under 600,000 clones, roughly four fifths of them singletons. The table lists this clone with a count of one. Germline CDR1 reads KGHSH; CDR2 reads LQKENI. The CDR3 consists of 15 residues. The V and J ends lost 3 bases and 7 bases, in that order; junction bases with no gene match: 9. The study used approximately 90 million PBMCs per unsorted sample for genomic DNA.

The rearrangement uses TRBV18 and TRBJ2-7; 10 bases map to TRBD1. What was sequenced was PBMCs. This sequence originates from a woman in her thirties or forties in good health. Some clones in this sample may be carry-over from other donors' samples. The CDR3 sequence: CASSPPTGGEGEQYF. CDR3 in DNA: TGTGCCAGCTCACCCCCGACAGGGGGCGAGGGGGAGCAGTACTTC.